Shown below are 19 T cell receptor beta chains from a single sample sequenced in a study of blood T cell repertoires in COVID-19. Sequencing used immunoSEQ multiplex PCR; TCRdb keeps in-frame clones, though not all of them. The table shows 250,000 or so clones, with roughly 82% occurring only once. The specimen sequenced was peripheral blood. These receptors all come from a man aged 35-49 years who had recovered from COVID-19.

V is TRBV7-9 and J is TRBJ2-2, with 8 bases aligning to TRBD2. J was trimmed by 9 bases and V by 4 bases; bases with no gene match: 7. CDR1 is SEHNR, CDR2 FQNEAQ, per germline (reference sequence). The CDR3 is 14 amino acids. In DNA, the CDR3 is TGTGCCAGCAGCTCCGGACGGGGGGGAAGGGAGCTGTTTTTT. Amino acids: CASSSGRGGRELFF.

The chain joins TRBV9 to TRBJ1-1; 7 bases agree with TRBD1. Looked up from germline, CDR1 is SGDLS and CDR2 is YYNGEE. Unmatched junction bases numbered 7, after V lost 4 bases and J lost 1 base. The CDR3 spans 15 residues. The CDR3 DNA follows: TGTGCCAGCAGCTTTAGTACAGGGGCGAACACTGAAGCTTTCTTT. Translating gives CASSFSTGANTEAFF.

The chain has TRBV6-5 and TRBJ1-6, with a possible D match to TRBD1 (6 bases). This CDR3 is 15 amino acids long. The germline V and J ends were trimmed by 6 bases and 7 bases, with 16 bases remaining between them. Germline V gene lookup returns CDR1 MNHEY and CDR2 SVGAGI. This CDR3 is CASRPWGQKNSPLHF. The CDR3 coding sequence is TGTGCCAGCAGGCCATGGGGACAAAAAAATTCACCCCTCCACTTT.

The rearrangement links TRBV4-3 to TRBJ2-2; TRBD2 aligns across 9 bases. This CDR3 spans 16 amino acids. V gave up 7 bases and J gave up 6 bases; unmatched junction bases: 12. The V gene's germline CDR1 is LGHNA and CDR2 YSLEER. CDR3 coding DNA: TGCGCCAGCACCAAAAGACTAGCGGAGGGGGCCGGGGAGCTGTTTTTT. This sequence encodes CASTKRLAEGAGELFF.

The V gene is TRBV12-3 or TRBV12-4, the J gene TRBJ2-7; D ambiguous. This CDR3 comprises 12 residues. The ends were cut back, 4 bases at V and 0 bases at J, with 4 bases in the middle. CDR3 protein: CASSYSSYEQYF. In nucleotides, the CDR3 is TGTGCCAGCAGTTATAGCTCCTACGAGCAGTACTTC.

This chain uses TRBV7-2 with TRBJ2-2; D uncertain. V lost 2 bases and J 6 bases, leaving 10 bases between the germline ends. This CDR3 contains 14 residues. The germline gives CDR1 SGHTA, CDR2 FQGNSA. CDR3 DNA sequence: TGTGCCAGCAGCTTACTTCCTACCCCCGGGGAGCTGTTTTTT. This gives the protein CASSLLPTPGELFF.

There are many counts of this clone. The same CDR3 is also encoded by other DNA sequences in this sample. The rearrangement uses TRBV11-2 and TRBJ2-3; D is uncertain. The V end lost 2 bases, the J end lost 6 bases, and 9 bases lay between the germline ends. Per germline, CDR1 SGHAT and CDR2 FQNNGV. There are 13 residues in the CDR3. The CDR3: CASSLSPGDTQYF. CDR3 coding DNA: TGTGCCAGCAGCTTAAGTCCCGGTGATACGCAGTATTTT.

The rearrangement uses TRBV7-8 and TRBJ1-5; the D gene is possibly TRBD1 (6 bases). Germline V gene data show CDR1 as SGHVS and CDR2 as FQNEAQ. V was trimmed by 1 base and J by 9 bases, leaving 16 bases between them. The CDR3 contains 15 residues. The CDR3 spells CASSLELGQYWPQHF. CDR3 sequence (DNA): TGTGCCAGCAGCTTAGAGTTAGGACAGTATTGGCCCCAGCATTTT.

The rearrangement uses TRBV7-2 and TRBJ2-4; D gene uncertain. V lost 1 base and J 5 bases, leaving 9 bases between the germline ends. This CDR3 region has 14 residues. Germline V gene data show CDR1 as SGHTA and CDR2 as FQGNSA. CDR3 residues: CASSLVGSENIQYF. In DNA form, the CDR3 reads TGTGCCAGCAGCTTAGTCGGCAGCGAAAACATTCAGTACTTC.

The gene calls are TRBV18 and TRBJ2-7, with D perhaps matching TRBD2 (5 bases). Germline V CDR1 and CDR2: KGHSH, LQKENI. This CDR3 has 12 amino acids. V shed 4 bases and J shed 4 bases, with 8 bases lying between them. CDR3 loop: CASSLGGYEQYF. The CDR3 coding sequence is TGTGCCAGCTCACTAGGAGGTTACGAGCAGTACTTC. The variable domain in full, with the rest retrieved from reference TRBV18 and TRBJ2-7, is NAGVMQNPRHLVRRRGQEARLRCSPMKGHSHVYWYRQLPEEGLKFMVYLQKENIIDESGMPKERFSAEFPKEGPSILRIQQVVRGDSAAYFCASSLGGYEQYFGPGTRLTVT.

The chain combines TRBV2 with TRBJ2-2, with a possible D match to TRBD1 (6 bases). Trimming cost V 3 bases and J 4 bases, with 12 bases left between them. The CDR3 is made up of 15 amino acids. The germline CDR1 and CDR2 sequences are SNHLY and FYNNEI. CDR3 bases: TGTGCCAGCAGTGATTTTCAGGGGTCCACCGGGGAGCTGTTTTTT. Its protein is CASSDFQGSTGELFF. Together with reference TRBV2 and TRBJ2-2, the CDR3 gives the full variable domain: EPEVTQTPSHQVTQMGQEVILRCVPISNHLYFYWYRQILGQKVEFLVSFYNNEISEKSEIFDDQFSVERPDGSNFTLKIRSTKLEDSAMYFCASSDFQGSTGELFFGEGSRLTVL.

This clone was detected only once. The identical CDR3 is also encoded by other nucleotide sequences in the sample. This rearrangement joins TRBV5-1 to TRBJ1-1; D gene ambiguous. This CDR3 has 13 residues. The V gene lost 2 bases and the J gene lost 1 base, with 6 bases spanning the gap. Germline-derived CDR1 and CDR2 are SGHRS and YFSETQ. CDR3 region: CASSFNRNTEAFF. In nucleotides, the CDR3 is TGCGCCAGCAGCTTTAACAGGAACACTGAAGCTTTCTTT. Complete variable domain (other parts from reference TRBV5-1 and TRBJ1-1): KAGVTQTPRYLIKTRGQQVTLSCSPISGHRSVSWYQQTPGQGLQFLFEYFSETQRNKGNFPGRFSGRQFSNSRSEMNVSTLELGDSALYLCASSFNRNTEAFFGQGTRLTVV.

The V and J genes are TRBV5-5 and TRBJ2-7, with a weak D call TRBD1 (6 bases). The CDR3 spans 17 residues. Germline V lookup: CDR1 SGHKS, CDR2 YYEKEE (reference sequence). V lost 0 bases and J 1 base, leaving 17 bases between the germline ends. The CDR3 DNA is TGTGCCAGCAGCTTGGCCCTAATAACTCAGGGGTCCTACGAGCAGTACTTC. The encoded protein is CASSLALITQGSYEQYF.

This chain joins TRBV30 and TRBJ1-1; D possibly corresponds to TRBD1 (6 bases). This CDR3 contains 16 residues. The V gene's germline CDR1 is GTSNPN and CDR2 SVGIG (reference sequence). V was pared by 3 bases and J by 5 bases, with 22 bases between. CDR3 nucleotides: TGTGCCTGGAGCTTCAGCGGGGGGGCACTCGAGACTGAAGCTTTCTTT. Protein sequence: CAWSFSGGALETEAFF.

This clone was found once. The chain couples TRBV5-4 to TRBJ1-3; a possible D gene is TRBD1 (6 bases). The CDR3 loop spans 16 amino acids. V gave up 0 bases and J gave up 4 bases, with 14 bases separating them. CDR1 is SGHNT, CDR2 YYREEE, per germline (reference sequence). CDR3 nucleotides: TGTGCCAGCAGCTTGGGTCCAGGGGAGAGGGGAAACACCATATATTTT. Protein product: CASSLGPGERGNTIYF.

The V and J genes are TRBV4-3 and TRBJ2-2; D gene unclear. The CDR3 loop spans 14 amino acids. V lost 0 bases, J lost 5 bases, and 7 bases lay in between. Germline values: CDR1 LGHNA, CDR2 YSLEER. In DNA form, the CDR3 reads TGCGCCAGCAGCCAAGAGCGGTGGACCGGGGAGCTGTTTTTT. Protein: CASSQERWTGELFF.

The chain employs TRBV4-3 and TRBJ2-1; 10 bases are shared with TRBD1. With V trimmed by 3 bases and J by 9 bases, 14 bases remained unmatched. In germline, CDR1 is LGHNA, CDR2 YSLEER. The CDR3 runs to 17 residues. The CDR3 here is CASSQELGTGVAGEQFF. CDR3 nucleotides: TGCGCCAGCAGCCAGGAGTTAGGGACAGGGGTGGCAGGTGAGCAGTTCTTC.

In this sample, this clone turned up once. This chain connects TRBV5-4 to TRBJ1-1, with D possibly being TRBD1 (5 bases). Trimming removed 5 bases at V and 3 bases at J, with 17 bases between. Per the germline V gene, CDR1 is SGHNT and CDR2 is YYREEE (reference sequence). The CDR3 is made up of 15 amino acids. In nucleotides, the CDR3 is TGTGCCAGCAGTTTTCAGGGTTTACTTGACACTGAAGCTTTCTTT. This gives the protein CASSFQGLLDTEAFF.

The chain is built from TRBV2 and TRBJ1-5, with no clear D. Germline V gene lookup returns CDR1 SNHLY and CDR2 FYNNEI. The CDR3 spans 13 residues. The V gene lost 2 bases and the J gene lost 3 bases, with 5 bases spanning the gap. CDR3 sequence (DNA): TGTGCCAGCAGTGAATTTATCAATCAGCCCCAGCATTTT. Translation gives CASSEFINQPQHF.